This TCR beta chain was recovered during a study of blood T cell repertoires in COVID-19. Study at large: Acute and convalescent COVID-19 samples came from the United States, Italy and Spain. Sources were T cells, B-cell-depleted T cells, or PBMCs; the material itself was cDNA or gDNA.

In the authors' methods: Amplification of reference gene primers was used by the study to estimate nucleated cell counts. Profiled with immunoSEQ multiplex PCR; TCRdb holds only in-frame clones, not every one. That table is the source of V, J and clone size, and D and trimming were worked out from the DNA. The sample shows tens of thousands of clones, around 90% of them seen only once. Germline V gene data show CDR1 as MNHEY and CDR2 as SMNVEV (reference sequence). The CDR3 totals 13 residues. Trimming shortened V by 7 bases and J by 5 bases, and 12 bases separated the two germline ends. This clone was detected only once.

The TCR comes from a woman aged 65 to 85 with active COVID-19. This chain connects TRBV27 to TRBJ2-1, with D perhaps matching TRBD1 (6 bases). Material for sequencing was peripheral blood. The CDR3 bases are TGTGCCAGCAACCTACAGGGCCACAATGAGCAGTTCTTC. This gives the protein CASNLQGHNEQFF.